The 7 T cell receptor beta chains in this list originate from one sample, sequenced in a study of siplizumab effects on memory and regulatory T cells. TCRdb's copy holds only in-frame clones and misses some; the assay was immunoSEQ multiplex PCR. The sample consists of approximately 100,000 clones, about 92% of them appearing once. Sequencing was done on a sample of Tregs sorted from blood. Every receptor here comes from a human donor in good health.

The chain uses TRBV5-6 and TRBJ1-2; tentatively, D is TRBD1 (5 bases). The CDR3 consists of 14 residues. Trimming pared 0 bases from V and 4 bases from J, leaving 10 bases between. CDR1 and CDR2 (germline): SGHDT, YYEEEE. The CDR3 here is CASSLAQGIYGYTF. CDR3 coding DNA: TGTGCCAGCAGCTTGGCCCAGGGCATCTATGGCTACACCTTC.

The chain joins TRBV6-5 to TRBJ2-1; 8 bases align to TRBD2. This CDR3 is 15 amino acids long. Per the germline V gene, CDR1 is MNHEY and CDR2 is SVGAGI. The junction had 6 bases not matched to a gene; V was cut back by 6 bases and J by 2 bases. The CDR3 nucleotides read TGTGCCAGCAGAGCGGGACTAGGGGCCTACAATGAGCAGTTCTTC. Encoded protein: CASRAGLGAYNEQFF.

Concerning this clone: One junction end disagrees with the germline gene, perhaps due to a read error. The chain is built from TRBV7-9 and TRBJ1-2; 7 nucleotides align to TRBD1. Per the germline V gene, CDR1 is SEHNR and CDR2 is FQNEAQ (reference sequence). The CDR3 is made up of 14 amino acids. CDR3: CASSGRDRAYVYTF. CDR3 nucleotides: TGTGCCAGCAGCGGCCGGGACAGAGCCTATGTCTACACCTTC.

J is TRBJ2-2 and V is TRBV11-3; D unclear. The V gene lost 3 bases and the J gene lost 1 base, with 6 bases spanning the gap. CDR1 and CDR2 from the germline V gene are SGHNT and YENEEA. This CDR3 comprises 14 residues. CDR3 in amino acids: CASSFDLNTGELFF. The CDR3 bases are TGTGCCAGCAGCTTTGACTTGAACACCGGGGAGCTGTTTTTT.

A few counts support this clone. The chain joins TRBV28 to TRBJ2-1, with D possibly matching TRBD2 (6 bases). The CDR3 consists of 14 residues. V was cut by 7 bases and J by 5 bases, with 15 bases left in between. Germline CDR1 is MDHEN and CDR2 is SYDVKM. The CDR3 here is CASTGREIDNEQFF. The CDR3 coding sequence is TGTGCCAGCACTGGCCGGGAGATCGACAATGAGCAGTTCTTC.

The rearrangement uses TRBV28 and TRBJ2-7; D not certain. The V gene's germline CDR1 is MDHEN and CDR2 SYDVKM. The CDR3 is 12 amino acids. Trimming pared 5 bases from V and 2 bases from J, leaving 7 bases between. The CDR3 DNA follows: TGTGCCAGCAGTCGGCTACCCTACGAGCAGTACTTC. It yields the protein CASSRLPYEQYF.

This chain joins TRBV18 and TRBJ1-1, with no clear D. Per germline, CDR1 KGHSH and CDR2 LQKENI. The CDR3 length is 12 residues. The V gene lost 5 bases and the J gene lost 8 bases, with 12 bases spanning the gap. This chain's CDR3 is CASSNQNGEAFF. In DNA form, the CDR3 reads TGTGCCAGCTCAAACCAGAATGGCGAAGCTTTCTTT.